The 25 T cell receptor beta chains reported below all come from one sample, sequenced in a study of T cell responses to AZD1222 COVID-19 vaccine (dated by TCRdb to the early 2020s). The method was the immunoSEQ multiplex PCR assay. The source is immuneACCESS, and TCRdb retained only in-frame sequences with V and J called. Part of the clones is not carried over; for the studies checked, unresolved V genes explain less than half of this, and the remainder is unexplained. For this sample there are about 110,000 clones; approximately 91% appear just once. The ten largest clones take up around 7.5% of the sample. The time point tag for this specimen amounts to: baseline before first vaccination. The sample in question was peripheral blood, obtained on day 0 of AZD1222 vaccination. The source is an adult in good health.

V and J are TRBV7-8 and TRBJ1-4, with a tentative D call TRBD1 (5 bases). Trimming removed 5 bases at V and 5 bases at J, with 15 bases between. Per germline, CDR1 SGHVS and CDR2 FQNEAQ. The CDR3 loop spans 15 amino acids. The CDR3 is CASSQGRAWNEKLFF. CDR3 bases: TGTGCCAGCAGCCAGGGCAGGGCATGGAATGAAAAACTGTTTTTT. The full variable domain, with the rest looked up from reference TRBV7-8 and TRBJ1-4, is GAGVSQSPRYKVAKRGQDVALRCDPISGHVSLFWYQQALGQGPEFLTYFQNEAQLDKSGLPSDRFFAERPEGSVSTLKIQRTQQEDSAVYLCASSQGRAWNEKLFFGSGTQLSVL.

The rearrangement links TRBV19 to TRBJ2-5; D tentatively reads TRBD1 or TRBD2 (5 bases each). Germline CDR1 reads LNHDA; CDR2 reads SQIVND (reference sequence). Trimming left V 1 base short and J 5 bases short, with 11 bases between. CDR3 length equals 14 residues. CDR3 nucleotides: TGTGCCAGTAGTATAGGAGGGACGGGGGAGACCCAGTACTTC. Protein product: CASSIGGTGETQYF.

CDR3 residues: CASGQGQGYTF. CDR3 DNA: TGTGCCAGCGGCCAGGGTCAAGGCTACACCTTC. The genes are TRBV6-5 and TRBJ1-2; D may be TRBD1 (5 bases). Looked up from germline, CDR1 is MNHEY and CDR2 is SVGAGI. V lost 8 bases, J lost 8 bases, and 12 bases lay in between. The CDR3 length is 11 residues.

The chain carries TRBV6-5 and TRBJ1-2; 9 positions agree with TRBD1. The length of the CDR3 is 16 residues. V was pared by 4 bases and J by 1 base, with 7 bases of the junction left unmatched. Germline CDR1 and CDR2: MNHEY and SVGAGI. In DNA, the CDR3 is TGTGCCAGCAGTTGGTCCACGGGACAGGGTAACTATGGCTACACCTTC. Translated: CASSWSTGQGNYGYTF.

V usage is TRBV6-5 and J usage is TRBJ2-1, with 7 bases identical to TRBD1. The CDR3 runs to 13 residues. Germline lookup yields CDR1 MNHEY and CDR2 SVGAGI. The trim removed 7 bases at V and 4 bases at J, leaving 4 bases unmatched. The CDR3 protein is CASNSQGYNEQFF. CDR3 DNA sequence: TGTGCCAGCAACTCACAGGGGTACAATGAGCAGTTCTTC.

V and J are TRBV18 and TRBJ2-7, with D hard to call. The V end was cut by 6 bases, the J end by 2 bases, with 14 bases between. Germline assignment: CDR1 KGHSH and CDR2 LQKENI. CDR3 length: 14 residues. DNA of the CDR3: TGTGCCAGCTCGCCCGGCAGGTCAACCTACGAGCAGTACTTC. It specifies CASSPGRSTYEQYF.

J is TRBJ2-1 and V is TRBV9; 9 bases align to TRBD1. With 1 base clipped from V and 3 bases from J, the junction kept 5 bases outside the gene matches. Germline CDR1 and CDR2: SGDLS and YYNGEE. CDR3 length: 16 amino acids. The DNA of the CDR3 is TGTGCCAGCAGCGTACAGGGACAGGGCGGCTACAATGAGCAGTTCTTC. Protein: CASSVQGQGGYNEQFF.

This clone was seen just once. The CDR3 DNA follows: TGTGCCAGCAGCCGCTCCGGGACTAGCGGTTACAATGAGCAGTTCTTC. This translates into CASSRSGTSGYNEQFF. The chain couples TRBV7-2 to TRBJ2-1; 11 bases line up with TRBD2. The CDR3 runs 16 residues. The germline CDR1 and CDR2 sequences are SGHTA and FQGNSA. J gave up 4 bases and V 5 bases, and 7 bases lay outside the gene matches.

As DNA, the CDR3 is TGTGCCAGCAGTGTGGGGACGAGCAATCAGCCCCAGCATTTT. Amino acids: CASSVGTSNQPQHF. The chain couples TRBV2 to TRBJ1-5; D might be TRBD1 (5 bases). The germline gives CDR1 SNHLY, CDR2 FYNNEI. Trimming took off 4 bases at V and 1 base at J, with 8 bases between the two ends. The CDR3 is 14 residues long.

As DNA, the CDR3 is TGTGCCAGTAGTTGGGGGGGGAGTGTGGACACTGAAGCTTTCTTT. Translated, it gives CASSWGGSVDTEAFF. The chain has TRBV19 and TRBJ1-1, with a weak D call TRBD1 (5 bases). Germline CDR1 and CDR2: LNHDA and SQIVND (reference sequence). V lost 5 bases and J lost 3, with 16 bases in between. The CDR3 loop spans 15 amino acids.

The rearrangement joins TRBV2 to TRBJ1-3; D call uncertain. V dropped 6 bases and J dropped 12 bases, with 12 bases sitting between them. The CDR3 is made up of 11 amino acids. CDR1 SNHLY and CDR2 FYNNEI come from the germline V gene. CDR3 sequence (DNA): TGTGCCAGCAGCAACTACGAGGGCATATATTTT. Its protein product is CASSNYEGIYF.

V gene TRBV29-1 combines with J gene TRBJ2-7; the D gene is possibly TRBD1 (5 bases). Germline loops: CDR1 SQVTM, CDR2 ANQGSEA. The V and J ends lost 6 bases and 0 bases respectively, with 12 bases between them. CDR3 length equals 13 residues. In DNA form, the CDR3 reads TGCAGCGTAAAGACAGTTGCCTCCTACGAGCAGTACTTC. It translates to CSVKTVASYEQYF.

The CDR3 DNA reads TGTGCCAGCAGTGAACAGGGAAATCAGCCCCAGCATTTT. As protein: CASSEQGNQPQHF. V usage is TRBV6-4 and J usage is TRBJ1-5, with TRBD1 as a possible D gene (6 bases). This CDR3 is built from 13 residues. The germline gives CDR1 MRHNA, CDR2 SNTAGT. V was shortened by 3 bases and J by 4 bases, with 7 bases between the two germline ends.

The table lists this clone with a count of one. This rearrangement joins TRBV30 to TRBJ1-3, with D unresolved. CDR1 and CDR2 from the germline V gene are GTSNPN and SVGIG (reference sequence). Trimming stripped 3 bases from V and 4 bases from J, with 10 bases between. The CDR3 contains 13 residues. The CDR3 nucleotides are TGTGCCTGGAGGGCGGCCGGGGGAAACACCATATATTTT. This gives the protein CAWRAAGGNTIYF.

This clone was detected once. CDR3: CASSLQGDQPQHF. As DNA, the CDR3 is TGTGCCAGCAGTTTACAGGGCGATCAGCCCCAGCATTTT. The V call is TRBV12-3 or TRBV12-4, the J call TRBJ1-5, with a possible D match to TRBD1 (5 bases). The CDR3 extends over 13 amino acids. V lost 2 bases and J lost 5, with 7 bases in between.

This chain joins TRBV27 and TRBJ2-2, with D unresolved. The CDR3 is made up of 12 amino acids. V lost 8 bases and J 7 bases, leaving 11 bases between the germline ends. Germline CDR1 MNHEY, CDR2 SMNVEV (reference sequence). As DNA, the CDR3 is TGTGCCAGCTCTGGAGTCGGCGGGGAGCTGTTTTTT. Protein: CASSGVGGELFF.

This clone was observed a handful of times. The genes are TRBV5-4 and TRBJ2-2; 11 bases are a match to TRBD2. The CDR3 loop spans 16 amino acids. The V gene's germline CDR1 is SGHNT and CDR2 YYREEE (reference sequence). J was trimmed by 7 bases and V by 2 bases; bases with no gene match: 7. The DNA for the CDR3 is TGTGCCAGCAGCTTAATAGCGGGGGGGCCCTTCGGGGAGCTGTTTTTT. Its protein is CASSLIAGGPFGELFF.

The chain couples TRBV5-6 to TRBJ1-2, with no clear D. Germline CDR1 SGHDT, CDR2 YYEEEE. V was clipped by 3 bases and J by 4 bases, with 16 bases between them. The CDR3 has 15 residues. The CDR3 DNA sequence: TGTGCCAGCAGCTCACCCAGTACCCCCAGCTATGGCTACACCTTC. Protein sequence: CASSSPSTPSYGYTF. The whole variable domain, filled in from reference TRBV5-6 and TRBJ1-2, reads DAGVTQSPTHLIKTRGQQVTLRCSPKSGHDTVSWYQQALGQGPQFIFQYYEEEERQRGNFPDRFSGHQFPNYSSELNVNALLLGDSALYLCASSSPSTPSYGYTFGSGTRLTVV.

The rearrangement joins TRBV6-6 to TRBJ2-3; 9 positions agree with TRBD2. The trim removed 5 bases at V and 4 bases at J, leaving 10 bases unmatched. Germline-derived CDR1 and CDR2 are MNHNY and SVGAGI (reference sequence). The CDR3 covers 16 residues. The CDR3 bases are TGTGCCAGCAGTCCCCTGCGGGGGGGCATTCCAGATACGCAGTATTTT. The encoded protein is CASSPLRGGIPDTQYF.

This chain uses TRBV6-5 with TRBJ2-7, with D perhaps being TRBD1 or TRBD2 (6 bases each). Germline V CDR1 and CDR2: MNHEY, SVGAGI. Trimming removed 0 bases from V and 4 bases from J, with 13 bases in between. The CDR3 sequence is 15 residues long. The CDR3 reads CASSYSGGLGYEQYF. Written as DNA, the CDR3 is TGTGCCAGCAGTTACTCGGGGGGCCTAGGTTACGAGCAGTACTTC.

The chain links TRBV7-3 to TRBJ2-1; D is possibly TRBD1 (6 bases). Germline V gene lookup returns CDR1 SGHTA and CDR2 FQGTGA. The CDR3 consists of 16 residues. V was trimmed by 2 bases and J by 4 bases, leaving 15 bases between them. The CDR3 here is CASSLSPGVEYNEQFF. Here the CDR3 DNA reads TGTGCCAGCAGCTTATCGCCAGGGGTAGAATACAATGAGCAGTTCTTC.

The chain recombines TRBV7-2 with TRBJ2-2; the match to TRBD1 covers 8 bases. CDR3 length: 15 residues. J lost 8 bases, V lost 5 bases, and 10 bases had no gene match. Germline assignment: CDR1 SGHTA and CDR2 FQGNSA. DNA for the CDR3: TGTGCCAGCAGCCTATCCGGGACAGGTACTGGGGAGCTGTTTTTT. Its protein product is CASSLSGTGTGELFF. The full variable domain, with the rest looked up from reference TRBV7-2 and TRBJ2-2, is GAGVSQSPSNKVTEKGKDVELRCDPISGHTALYWYRQSLGQGLEFLIYFQGNSAPDKSGLPSDRFSAERTGGSVSTLTIQRTQQEDSAVYLCASSLSGTGTGELFFGEGSRLTVL.

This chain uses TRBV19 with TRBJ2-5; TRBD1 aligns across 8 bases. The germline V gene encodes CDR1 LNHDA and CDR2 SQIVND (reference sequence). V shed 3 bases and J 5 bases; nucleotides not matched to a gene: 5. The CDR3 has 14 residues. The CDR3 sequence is CASSMAGGFETQYF. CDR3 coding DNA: TGTGCCAGTAGTATGGCAGGGGGCTTTGAGACCCAGTACTTC.

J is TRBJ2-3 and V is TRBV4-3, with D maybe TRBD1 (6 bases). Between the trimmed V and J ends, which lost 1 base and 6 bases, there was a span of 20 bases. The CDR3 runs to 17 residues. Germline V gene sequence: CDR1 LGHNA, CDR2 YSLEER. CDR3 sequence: CASSQVLGAQPPDTQYF. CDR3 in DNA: TGCGCCAGCAGCCAAGTCCTGGGGGCCCAACCCCCCGATACGCAGTATTTT.

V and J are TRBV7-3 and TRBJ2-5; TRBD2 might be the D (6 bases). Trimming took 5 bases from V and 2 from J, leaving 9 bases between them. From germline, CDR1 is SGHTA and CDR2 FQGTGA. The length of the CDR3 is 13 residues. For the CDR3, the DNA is TGTGCCAGCAGCCGGGGGAGTCAAGAGACCCAGTACTTC. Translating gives CASSRGSQETQYF.